This T cell receptor beta chain was profiled in a study of T cells in Graves' hyperthyroidism and ophthalmopathy. General observations from the study: In validation, the model predicted ophthalmopathy. These predictions came a median about 6.5 months before onset.

Patients between 18 and 65 years old had hyperthyroidism, newly diagnosed and lasting under 2 months. PBMCs were derived from about 10 ml fresh peripheral blood. This clonotype was seen only a few times. Its antigen is as yet unknown. The CDR3 regions of TCR beta were amplified from RNA transcripts. HTBI primers drove first-round RT-PCR of the TCR CDR3. TCRdb analysed the multiplex PCR reads with MiXCR anew, one entry per CDR3 protein. In the table there are around 190,000 distinct CDR3 sequences, roughly a sixth of which are singletons. This receptor was obtained from a woman aged 50 to 65 with Graves' hyperthyroidism. Sequenced input: blood.

The CDR3 bases are TGTGCCAGTAATACCCGCGCTGGAAACACCATATATTTT. Its protein is CASNTRAGNTIYF. The chain joins TRBV19 to TRBJ1-3; D not certain. Germline CDR1 LNHDA, CDR2 SQIVND (reference sequence). This CDR3 spans 13 amino acids. Deletions cut 7 bases from V and 2 bases from J, with 9 bases between.